This T cell receptor (beta chain) originates from a study of blood T cell repertoires in COVID-19. Study-level information: Whether acute or convalescent, the COVID-19 samples came from the United States, Italy and Spain. T cells, B-cell-depleted T cells, or PBMCs provided the cDNA or gDNA that served as material.

The data were produced by immunoSEQ multiplex PCR, yet TCRdb's version contains in-frame clones alone and is incomplete. The sample has 250,000 to 350,000 clones; around 90% are singletons. V was pared by 4 bases and J by 3 bases, with 13 bases of the junction left unmatched. This CDR3 contains 18 residues. Germline values: CDR1 SGHRS, CDR2 YFSETQ. The source of this sequence is a man younger than 35 with active or convalescent COVID-19. Sequencing was performed on peripheral blood. The rearrangement links TRBV5-1 to TRBJ2-3; 11 nucleotides align to TRBD2. CDR3 DNA: TGCGCCAGCAGCCTAGGACTAGCGGGCCGGATAGGGACAGATACGCAGTATTTT. As protein: CASSLGLAGRIGTDTQYF.